The present entry profiles one T cell receptor beta chain with its context. Its antigen remains undetermined. There are no base qualities to consult, and no much larger clone falls within one base. This sample is drawn from a study of cytomegalovirus exposure and HLA in healthy donors (dated by TCRdb to 2017 to 2019). In terms of the full investigation: According to an earlier analysis of 587 of the donors, about 190 million T cells yielded 120 million or so unique TCR beta sequences and more than 250 Gb of sequence data. In a later genetic analysis, genome-wide SNP genotypes for about 55% of the 666 donors were used, and that subset was treated as a discovery cohort. The study was designed to test whether signatures of past pathogen exposure could be identified by cataloging public T cell receptors. Besides the first cohort of approximately 710 subjects, a separate validation cohort made up of 120 different subjects was used. The later analysis used no new phenotypic data to find candidate immune exposures, relying instead on TCR beta sequences and their occurrence across donors. HLA typing covered class I and class II loci at four-digit resolution. Using immunosequencing, the study profiled T cell repertoires from about 620 subjects and related those repertoires to cytomegalovirus serostatus. Because of strong linkage in the cohort, five DR-DQ haplotypes were treated as single units for association and clustering. The number of typed donors differed by locus: about 620-630 for A, B, C, DRB1 and DQB1; 522 for DQA1; 606 for DPA1; and some 450 for DPB1. Among the roughly 390 genotyped donors, around 79% belonged to the genetic ancestry cluster associated with self-reported Caucasian donors. An early release that covered around 590 HLA-typed donors contained approximately 300 gigabases of sequencing data and around 80 million unique TCR sequences. On average, about 240,000 unique TCR beta nucleotide sequences were sequenced per donor among 398 genotyped donors of the cohort, with 15% to 20% of those sequences being non-productive. An earlier analysis of approximately 630 of the donors applied high-throughput TCR beta sequencing to assess whether each TCR beta V gene segment acted as functional or pseudogenic. Donor age, sex, ethnicity and CMV serostatus were compiled together with the repertoire data. A later analysis re-examined previously published TCR beta repertoires from 610 or so donors and added high-resolution HLA genotyping to investigate patterns of TCR occurrence. All discovery cohort repertoires had been generated on a single sequencing platform. High-throughput TCR immunosequencing, statistical association of individual TCRs with disease status, and machine learning were combined to predict cytomegalovirus infection status. Study-wide conclusions, independent of this receptor: Most CMV-associated TCR beta chains appeared to be HLA-restricted in a later analysis, and the HLA associations seemed to be driven largely by CMV exposure. The study gave a list of 150 to 200 TCR beta chains associated with cytomegalovirus. The authors suggested that the approach could potentially be extended to other disease states and immunological phenotypes. Assigning TCR associations to individual alleles was difficult when HLA alleles, especially DR and DQ, strongly co-occurred. A further reported finding was that TCR beta sequences accurately predicted the HLA-A and HLA-B alleles for most subjects in the first cohort. Specific HLA alleles were associated with over 15,000 TCR beta sequences at a false discovery rate of 0.05 in a later analysis. In an earlier analysis of under 600 of the donors, most TCR beta V segments were observed in productive rearrangements about 90% or about 30% of the time, broadly matching IMGT annotations. Because some donors lacked HLA typing at each locus, the association tests relied only on the typed subset. Linkage disequilibrium might explain the correlated functional status among segregating V segments, but an unknown experimental factor could not be excluded. In a later analysis, TCR association rates were found to vary across HLA loci, with the most associated TCRs seen for DRB1 alleles and the fewest for HLA-C alleles. For the cohort, immune exposure information was limited to CMV serostatus. Because counts were too low, seventeen rarely observed V segments, including chromosome 9 orphons, were excluded from the earlier analysis of a few hundred of the donors. In this cohort, only TCR beta chains were sequenced, and detectable features were limited by the absence of alpha or paired-chain data. In both the original and validation cohorts, the classifier was reported to diagnose cytomegalovirus status with high specificity and sensitivity. Sequencing depth was assumed to be roughly uniform across donors in the presence/absence analyses, though that assumption may not hold. A few of the identified cytomegalovirus-associated TCR beta chains were confirmed in vitro to be specific for cytomegalovirus antigens. Because the 87-base-pair reads could not distinguish some IMGT-functional V segments, including TRBV6-2 and TRBV6-3, those segments were excluded. Several of the top co-occurrence clusters appeared to be linked to parvovirus B19, influenza, CMV and Epstein-Barr virus, according to a later analysis. A group of highly shared sequence variants was considered likely to be a technical artifact of the sequencing pipeline. In a later analysis, HLA-associated TCR beta chains showed more clonal expansion and lower generation probabilities than non-associated chains that were equally common. In a later genetic analysis, a missense DCLRE1C variant was associated with V-gene and J-gene trimming of TCR beta chains, and the association was replicated in an independent cohort. Most TCR sequences were seen in very few donors, while some public TCRs were found in many individuals. A later genetic analysis reported fewer N-insertions in productive TCRs among donors in an Asian-associated ancestry cluster than the roughly 700-donor mean.

Library preparation used the immunoSEQ multiplex PCR assay. For the multiplex PCR, a mixture combining 60 forward primers for TCR Vbeta segments and 13 reverse primers for TCR Jbeta segments was used. The CDR3 region of rearranged TCR beta genes was amplified from genomic DNA with a multiplex PCR assay. On the Illumina HiSeq System, the amplified TCR beta libraries were sequenced as 87-base-pair reads. Processing in the source paper ran as follows. A later analysis counted about 80 million unique TCR beta chains across the 550 to 800 repertoires, and roughly 9.9 million of these chains were shared by at least two donors. Raw reads were error-corrected and collapsed into unique sequences with a nearest-neighbor algorithm that merged closely related sequences to remove PCR and sequencing errors. CDR3 sequences were aligned to IMGT reference sequences to assign V, D and J gene segments. For a sequence to be retained, at least a six-nucleotide match to both a V gene segment and a J gene segment was required. A rearrangement counted as productive if the CDR3 had no stop codons and remained in frame with V and J, and every other rearrangement counted as non-productive. Following IMGT convention, CDR3 was defined as the stretch from the second conserved V-encoded cysteine up to the conserved J-encoded phenylalanine. The earlier analysis of some 540 of the donors excluded any sequence lacking an unambiguous match to a single V gene segment. An earlier analysis of 450 to 650 of the donors called V segments functional above 56.7% productive rearrangements and segregating when the between-donor standard deviation exceeded 5%. A statistical classification framework was built for diagnosing cytomegalovirus status from the catalog of TCR beta chain sequences. In a later analysis, V and J genes were assigned by comparing TCR nucleotide sequences against IMGT/GENE-DB human TR gene sequences. In a later analysis, CDR3 sequences and most-parsimonious VDJ recombination scenarios were assigned using the TCRdist pipeline. In a later analysis, each TCR beta chain was defined by its CDR3 amino acid sequence together with its V-gene family, and reads lacking a unique V-gene family were excluded. As a way to deal with suspected cross-contamination and a sequencing artifact, a later analysis dropped over 550 nucleotide sequences that were highly shared and had low generation probability. In a later analysis, a clonal expansion index for each public chain was calculated from normalized within-repertoire ranks of inferred template counts. Generation probabilities in a later analysis came from a VDJ recombination model fitted to out-of-frame rearrangements, and those results were checked against IGoR. In a later analysis, hypergeometric tests were used to score TCR-TCR, TCR-HLA and TCR-CMV co-occurrence, with a repertoire-size bias correction applied to TCR pairs. False discovery rates were estimated in a later analysis by permuting HLA or CMV assignments 20 times. In a later analysis, co-occurring TCRs were grouped using DBSCAN, with TCRdist sequence similarity added in when clustering inside HLA-allele-positive subsets. Co-occurrence clustering excluded repertoires with fewer than 30,000 or more than 120,000 public chains, plus five with anomalous nucleotide sharing. The clones in this table, taken by TCRdb from immuneACCESS, are in-frame only. Not every clone is retained; where verified, under half of the shortfall comes from an unresolved V gene, and the cause of the rest is unknown. That table is the source of V, J and clone size, and D and trimming were worked out from the DNA. In all, the sample holds about 150,000 clones, and over 70% of those were seen once. The ten largest clonotypes hold roughly 1.5% of the sample.

The cohort was made up of around 720 healthy bone marrow donors. All cohort members were sampled while nominally healthy, although unrecorded immune exposures were likely present. The donor tested CMV seronegative, placing the donor among the 350 or so seronegative members of the cohort. Each donor provided a peripheral blood sample, and peripheral blood mononuclear cells were used for TCR beta sequencing. Genomic DNA extraction from the blood cell samples was performed with the Qiagen DNeasy Blood Extraction Kit. The CDR3 measures 16 amino acids from cysteine to phenylalanine. Just the 48-base CDR3 DNA is kept, in frame starting at base 1. The CDR1 and CDR2 encoded by the germline V gene are MDHEN and SYDVKM. Trimmed from V: 7 bases; trimmed from J: 5 bases; junction bases lacking a gene match: 13.

This TCR was recovered from a woman aged 25 to 39 in good health and CMV-seronegative. Sample: PBMCs. In this chain, TRBV28 is recombined with TRBJ1-5; TRBD1 fits 8 bases in the junction. The CDR3 protein sequence reads: CASKPAGGTWDQPQHF. In nucleotides, the sequence is TGTGCCAGCAAACCCGCAGGGGGCACTTGGGATCAGCCCCAGCATTTT.